This T cell receptor (beta chain) appears in the sequencing data of a study of CD8 T cells in Susac syndrome. V shed 6 bases and J shed 10 bases, with 10 bases lying between them. CDR1 and CDR2 from the germline V gene are MNHEY and SVGAGI. This CDR3 has 11 amino acids. Reverse transcription used roughly 0.45 to 1 ug RNA and random hexamers. TCRdb reprocessed the immunoSEQ multiplex PCR reads via MiXCR and lists one record per CDR3 protein. The sample lists 250,000 to 300,000 distinct CDR3 sequences, about 88% seen once, with about 0.11% in the top ten. This receptor was identified in a human donor with multiple sclerosis. The V and J genes are TRBV6-5 and TRBJ2-1; D is unclear. The sequenced sample was CD8+ T cells from PBMCs. The CDR3 nucleotides are TGTGCCAGCAGCTCCCTCCGGGAGCAGTTCTTC. It encodes CASSSLREQFF.